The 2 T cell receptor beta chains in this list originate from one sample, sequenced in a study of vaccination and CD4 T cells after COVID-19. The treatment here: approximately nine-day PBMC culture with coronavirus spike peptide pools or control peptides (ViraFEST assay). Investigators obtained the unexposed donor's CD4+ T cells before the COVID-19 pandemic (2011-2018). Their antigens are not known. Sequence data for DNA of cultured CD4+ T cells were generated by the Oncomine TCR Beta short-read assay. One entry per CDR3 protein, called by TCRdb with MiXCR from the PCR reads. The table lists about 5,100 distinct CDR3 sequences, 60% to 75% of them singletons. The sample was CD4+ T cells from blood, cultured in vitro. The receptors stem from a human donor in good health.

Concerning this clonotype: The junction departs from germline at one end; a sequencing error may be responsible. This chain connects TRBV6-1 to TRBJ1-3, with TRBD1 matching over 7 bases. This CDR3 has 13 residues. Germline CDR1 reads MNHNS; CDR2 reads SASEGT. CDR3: CASKGAPGNTTYF. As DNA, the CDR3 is TGTGCCAGCAAGGGGGCGCCGGGAAACACCACATATTTT.

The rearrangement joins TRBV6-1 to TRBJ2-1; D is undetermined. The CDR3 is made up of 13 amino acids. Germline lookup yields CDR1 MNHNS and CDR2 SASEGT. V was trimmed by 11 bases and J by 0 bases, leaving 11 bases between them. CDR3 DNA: TGTGCCTGTGGGCGAGACTCCTACAATGAGCAGTTCTTC. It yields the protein CACGRDSYNEQFF.